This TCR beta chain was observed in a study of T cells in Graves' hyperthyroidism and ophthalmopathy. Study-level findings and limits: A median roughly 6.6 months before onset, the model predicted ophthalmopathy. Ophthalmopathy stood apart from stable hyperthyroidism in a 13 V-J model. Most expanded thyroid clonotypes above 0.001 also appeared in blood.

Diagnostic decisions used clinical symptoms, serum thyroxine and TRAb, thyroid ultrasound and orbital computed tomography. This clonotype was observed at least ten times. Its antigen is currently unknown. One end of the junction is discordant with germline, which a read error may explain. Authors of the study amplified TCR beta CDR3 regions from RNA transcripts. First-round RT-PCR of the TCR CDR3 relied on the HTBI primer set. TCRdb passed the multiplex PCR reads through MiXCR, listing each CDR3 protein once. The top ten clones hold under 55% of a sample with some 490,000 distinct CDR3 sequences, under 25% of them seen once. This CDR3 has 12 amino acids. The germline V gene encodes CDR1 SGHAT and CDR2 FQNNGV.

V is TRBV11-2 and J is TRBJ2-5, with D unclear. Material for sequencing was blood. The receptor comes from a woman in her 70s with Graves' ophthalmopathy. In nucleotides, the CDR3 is TGTGCCAGCACCCGTCTCCAAGGGACCCAGTACTTC. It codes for CASTRLQGTQYF.